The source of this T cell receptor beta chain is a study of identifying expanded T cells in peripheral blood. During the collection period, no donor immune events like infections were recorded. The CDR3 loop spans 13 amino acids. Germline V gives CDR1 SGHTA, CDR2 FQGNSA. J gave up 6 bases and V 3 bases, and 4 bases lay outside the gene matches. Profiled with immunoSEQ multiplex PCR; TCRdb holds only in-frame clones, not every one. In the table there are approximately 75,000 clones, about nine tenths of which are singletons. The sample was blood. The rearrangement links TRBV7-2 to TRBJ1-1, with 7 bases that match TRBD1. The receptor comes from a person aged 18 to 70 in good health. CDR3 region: CASSFHRGSEAFF. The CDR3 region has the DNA TGTGCCAGCAGCTTCCACAGGGGCTCTGAAGCTTTCTTT. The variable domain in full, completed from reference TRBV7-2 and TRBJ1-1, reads GAGVSQSPSNKVTEKGKDVELRCDPISGHTALYWYRQSLGQGLEFLIYFQGNSAPDKSGLPSDRFSAERTGGSVSTLTIQRTQQEDSAVYLCASSFHRGSEAFFGQGTRLTVV.